This paragraph reports one T cell receptor (beta chain). Its antigen is unidentified. These data belong to a study of CXCR3-negative and CXCR3-positive naive CD8 T cells. Overall study findings and caveats: Naive cells positive for CXCR3 carried more hydrophobic TRB CDR3s than CXCR3-negative ones. The study found comparably high diversity in both naive subsets and much lower diversity in memory CD8+ cells.

The CDR3 spans 13 residues. Looked up from germline, CDR1 is SSHAT and CDR2 is FNYEAQ (reference sequence). Sorting was done in triplicate for each CD8+ T cell subset (about 320,000 cells each). The naive CD8+ gate required CD45RO-CCR7+CD27+CD95- phenotype. With UMI labels, 5' RACE was used to prepare the TRB cDNA libraries. TCRdb re-called the 5' RACE reads, yielding one record per CDR3 amino acid sequence without DNA. Recorded for this sample: some 130,000 distinct CDR3 sequences. Source material: naive CXCR3+ CD8+ T cells from blood. The sample's subset: CD45RO-CCR7+CD27+CD95- naive CD8+ T cells expressing CXCR3 (TNR3+). The chain carries TRBV7-7 and TRBJ2-3. This sequence originates from a human donor in good health. Some clones in this sample may be carry-over from other donors' samples. CDR3 residues: CASSWTGTDTQYF.